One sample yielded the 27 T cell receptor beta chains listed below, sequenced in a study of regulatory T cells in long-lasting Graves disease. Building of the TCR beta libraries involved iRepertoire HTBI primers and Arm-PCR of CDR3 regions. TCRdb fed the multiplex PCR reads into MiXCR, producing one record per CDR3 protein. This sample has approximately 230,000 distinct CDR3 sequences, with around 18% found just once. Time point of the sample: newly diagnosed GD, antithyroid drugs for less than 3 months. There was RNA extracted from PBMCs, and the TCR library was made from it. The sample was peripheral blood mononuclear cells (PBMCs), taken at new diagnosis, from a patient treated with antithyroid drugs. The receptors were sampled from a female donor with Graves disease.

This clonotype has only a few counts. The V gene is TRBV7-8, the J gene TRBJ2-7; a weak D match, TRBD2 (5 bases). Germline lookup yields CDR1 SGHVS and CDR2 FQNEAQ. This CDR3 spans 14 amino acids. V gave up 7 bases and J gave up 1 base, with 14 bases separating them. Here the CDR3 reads CASNTDYRSYEQYF. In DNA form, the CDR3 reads TGTGCCAGCAACACCGACTACCGATCCTACGAGCAGTACTTC.

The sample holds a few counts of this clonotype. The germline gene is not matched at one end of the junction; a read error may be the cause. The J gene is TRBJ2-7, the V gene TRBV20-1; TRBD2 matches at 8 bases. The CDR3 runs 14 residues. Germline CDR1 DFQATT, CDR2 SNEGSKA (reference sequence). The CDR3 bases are TGCAGTGCTATGAGAATAGCGGGATCCTCCGAGCAGTACTTC. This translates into CSAMRIAGSSEQYF.

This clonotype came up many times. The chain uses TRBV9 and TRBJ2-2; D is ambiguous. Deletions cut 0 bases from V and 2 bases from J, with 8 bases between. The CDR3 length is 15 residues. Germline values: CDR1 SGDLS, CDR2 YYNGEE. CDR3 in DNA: TGTGCCAGCAGCGTAGCGGCGAGCAACACCGGGGAGCTGTTTTTT. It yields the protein CASSVAASNTGELFF.

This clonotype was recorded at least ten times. DNA for the CDR3: TGTGCCAGCGCCGGGACTAGTGACGAGCAGTACTTC. It is translated as CASAGTSDEQYF. The J gene is TRBJ2-7, the V gene TRBV6-2 or TRBV6-3; 8 bases are shared with TRBD2. The CDR3 runs 12 residues. The V gene end was trimmed by 8 bases and the J gene end by 5 bases; junction bases not matched to a gene: 5. Germline V gene lookup returns CDR1 MNHEY and CDR2 SVGEGT.

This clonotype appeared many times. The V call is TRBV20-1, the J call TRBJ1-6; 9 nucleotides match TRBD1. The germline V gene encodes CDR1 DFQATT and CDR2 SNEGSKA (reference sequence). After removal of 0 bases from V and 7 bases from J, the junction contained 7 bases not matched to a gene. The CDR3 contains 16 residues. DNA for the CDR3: TGCAGTGCTAGAGATCTCGGACAGGGGAACAATTCACCCCTCCACTTT. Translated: CSARDLGQGNNSPLHF.

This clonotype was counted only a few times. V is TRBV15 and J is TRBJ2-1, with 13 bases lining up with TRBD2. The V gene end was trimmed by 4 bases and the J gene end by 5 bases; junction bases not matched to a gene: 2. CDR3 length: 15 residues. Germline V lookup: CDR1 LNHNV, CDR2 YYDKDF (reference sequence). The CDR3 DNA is TGTGCCACCAGCATTGGGACTAGCGGGGACAATGAGCAGTTCTTC. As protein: CATSIGTSGDNEQFF. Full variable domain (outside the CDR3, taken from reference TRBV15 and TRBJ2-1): DAMVIQNPRYQVTQFGKPVTLSCSQTLNHNVMYWYQQKSSQAPKLLFHYYDKDFNNEADTPDNFQSRRPNTSFCFLDIRSPGLGDTAMYLCATSIGTSGDNEQFFGPGTRLTVL.

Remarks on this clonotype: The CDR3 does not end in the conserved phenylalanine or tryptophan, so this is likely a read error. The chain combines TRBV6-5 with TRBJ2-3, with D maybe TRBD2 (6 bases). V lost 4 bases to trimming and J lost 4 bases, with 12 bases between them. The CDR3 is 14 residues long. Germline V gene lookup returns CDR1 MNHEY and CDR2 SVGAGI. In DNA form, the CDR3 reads TGTGCCAGCAGTTCGCCAGCGGGCCCAGATACGCAGTATCTT. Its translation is CASSSPAGPDTQYL.

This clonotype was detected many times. The DNA for the CDR3 is TGTGCCGCTGGGGAGCAAGAGACCCAGTACTTC. Translated, it gives CAAGEQETQYF. The chain uses TRBV6-1 and TRBJ2-5; TRBD2 is a possible D gene (5 bases). This CDR3 has 11 amino acids. V was shortened by 11 bases and J by 2 bases, with 9 bases between the two germline ends. Germline V gives CDR1 MNHNS, CDR2 SASEGT.

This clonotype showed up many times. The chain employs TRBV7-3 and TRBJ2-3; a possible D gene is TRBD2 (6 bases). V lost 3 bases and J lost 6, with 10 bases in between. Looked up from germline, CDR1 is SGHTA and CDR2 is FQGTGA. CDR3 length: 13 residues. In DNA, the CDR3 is TGTGCCAGCAGCTTGGCGGGATCCGATACGCAGTATTTT. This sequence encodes CASSLAGSDTQYF. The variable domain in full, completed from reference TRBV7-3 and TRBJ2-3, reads GAGVSQTPSNKVTEKGKYVELRCDPISGHTALYWYRQSLGQGPEFLIYFQGTGAADDSGLPNDRFFAVRPEGSVSTLKIQRTERGDSAVYLCASSLAGSDTQYFGPGTRLTVL.

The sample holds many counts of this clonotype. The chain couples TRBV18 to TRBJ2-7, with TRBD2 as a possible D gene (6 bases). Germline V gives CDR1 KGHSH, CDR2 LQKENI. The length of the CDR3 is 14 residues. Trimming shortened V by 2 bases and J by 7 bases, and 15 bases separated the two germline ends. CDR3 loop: CASSPTGGALEQYF. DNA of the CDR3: TGTGCCAGCTCACCAACCGGGGGTGCCCTGGAGCAGTACTTC. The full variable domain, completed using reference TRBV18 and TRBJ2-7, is NAGVMQNPRHLVRRRGQEARLRCSPMKGHSHVYWYRQLPEEGLKFMVYLQKENIIDESGMPKERFSAEFPKEGPSILRIQQVVRGDSAAYFCASSPTGGALEQYFGPGTRLTVT.

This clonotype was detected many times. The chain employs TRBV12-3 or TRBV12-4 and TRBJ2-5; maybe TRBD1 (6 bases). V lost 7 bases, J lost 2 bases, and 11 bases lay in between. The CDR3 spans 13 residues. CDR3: CASTLDRQETQYF. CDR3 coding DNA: TGTGCCAGCACCCTAGACAGGCAAGAGACCCAGTACTTC.

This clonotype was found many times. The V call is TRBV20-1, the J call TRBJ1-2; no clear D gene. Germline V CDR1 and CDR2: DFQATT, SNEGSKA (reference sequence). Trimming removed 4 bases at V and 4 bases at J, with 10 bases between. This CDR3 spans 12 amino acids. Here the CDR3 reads CSAKHSSYGYTF. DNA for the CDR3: TGCAGTGCTAAACATTCTAGCTATGGCTACACCTTC.

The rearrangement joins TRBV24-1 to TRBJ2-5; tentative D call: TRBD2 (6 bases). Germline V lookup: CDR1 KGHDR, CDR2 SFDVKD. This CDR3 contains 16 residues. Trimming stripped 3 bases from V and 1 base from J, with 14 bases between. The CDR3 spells CATSDGVAAVQETQYF. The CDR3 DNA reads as TGTGCCACCAGTGATGGAGTAGCGGCTGTCCAAGAGACCCAGTACTTC.

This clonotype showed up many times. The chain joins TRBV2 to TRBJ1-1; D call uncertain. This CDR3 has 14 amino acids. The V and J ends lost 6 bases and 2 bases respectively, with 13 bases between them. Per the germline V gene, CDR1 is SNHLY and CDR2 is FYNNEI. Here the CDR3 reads CASSPAWGNTEAFF. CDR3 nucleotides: TGTGCCAGCAGCCCCGCGTGGGGTAACACTGAAGCTTTCTTT.

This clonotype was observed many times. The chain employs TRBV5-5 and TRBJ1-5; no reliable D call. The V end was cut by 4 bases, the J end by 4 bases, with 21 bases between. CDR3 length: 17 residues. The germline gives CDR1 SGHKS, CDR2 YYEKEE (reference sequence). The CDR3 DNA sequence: TGTGCCAGCAGCCCGAGGGAGGGCAGAATCCCAAATCAGCCCCAGCATTTT. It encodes CASSPREGRIPNQPQHF.

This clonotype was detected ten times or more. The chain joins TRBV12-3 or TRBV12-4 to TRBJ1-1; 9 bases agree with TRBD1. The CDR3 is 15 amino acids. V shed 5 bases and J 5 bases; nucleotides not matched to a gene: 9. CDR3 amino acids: CASSDGTGSWTEAFF. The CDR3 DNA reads TGTGCCAGCAGTGACGGGACAGGGAGTTGGACTGAAGCTTTCTTT.

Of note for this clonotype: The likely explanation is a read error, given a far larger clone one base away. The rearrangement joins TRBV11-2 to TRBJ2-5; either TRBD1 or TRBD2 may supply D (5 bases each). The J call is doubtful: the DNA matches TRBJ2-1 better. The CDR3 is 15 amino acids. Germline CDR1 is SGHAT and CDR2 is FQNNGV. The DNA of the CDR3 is TGTGCCAGCAGCTTAGTTGGGGGTCCTGGGGATGAGCAGTTCTTC. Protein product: CASSLVGGPGDEQFF.

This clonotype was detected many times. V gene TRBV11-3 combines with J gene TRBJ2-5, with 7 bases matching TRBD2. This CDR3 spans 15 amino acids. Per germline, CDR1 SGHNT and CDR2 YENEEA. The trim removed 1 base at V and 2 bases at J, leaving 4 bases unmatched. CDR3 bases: TGTGCCAGCAGCTTAGGAGGTAGCGGGCAAGAGACCCAGTACTTC. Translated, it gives CASSLGGSGQETQYF.

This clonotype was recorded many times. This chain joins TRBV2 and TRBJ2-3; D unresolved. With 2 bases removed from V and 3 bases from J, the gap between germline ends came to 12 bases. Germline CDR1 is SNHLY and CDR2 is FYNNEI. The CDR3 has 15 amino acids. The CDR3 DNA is TGTGCCAGCAGTGAAAGGCGACCGGCGACAGATACGCAGTATTTT. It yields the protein CASSERRPATDTQYF.

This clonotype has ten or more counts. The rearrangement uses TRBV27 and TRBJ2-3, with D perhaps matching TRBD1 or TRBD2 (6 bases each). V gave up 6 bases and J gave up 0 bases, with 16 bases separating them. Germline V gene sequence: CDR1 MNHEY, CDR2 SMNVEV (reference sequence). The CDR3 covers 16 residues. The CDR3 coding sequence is TGTGCCAGCAGACAATATCCCGGGGGCAGCACAGATACGCAGTATTTT. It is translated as CASRQYPGGSTDTQYF.

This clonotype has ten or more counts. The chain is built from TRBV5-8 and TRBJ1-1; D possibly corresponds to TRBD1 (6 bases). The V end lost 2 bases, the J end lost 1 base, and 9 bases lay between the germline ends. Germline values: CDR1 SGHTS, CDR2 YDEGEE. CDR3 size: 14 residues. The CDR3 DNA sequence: TGTGCCAGCAGCTTCGACAGGAGGAACACTGAAGCTTTCTTT. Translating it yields CASSFDRRNTEAFF.

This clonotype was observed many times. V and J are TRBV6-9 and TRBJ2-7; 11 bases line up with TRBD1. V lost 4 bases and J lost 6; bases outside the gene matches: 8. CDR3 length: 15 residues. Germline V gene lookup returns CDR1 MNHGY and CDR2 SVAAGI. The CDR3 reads CASSSPGQGVGEQYF. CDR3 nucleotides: TGTGCCAGCAGTTCCCCGGGACAGGGGGTAGGCGAGCAGTACTTC.

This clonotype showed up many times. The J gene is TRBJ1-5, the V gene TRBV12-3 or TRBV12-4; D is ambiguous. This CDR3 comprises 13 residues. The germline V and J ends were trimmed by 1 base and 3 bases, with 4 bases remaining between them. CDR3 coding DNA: TGTGCCAGCAGTTTAGGTCACAATCAGCCCCAGCATTTT. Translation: CASSLGHNQPQHF.

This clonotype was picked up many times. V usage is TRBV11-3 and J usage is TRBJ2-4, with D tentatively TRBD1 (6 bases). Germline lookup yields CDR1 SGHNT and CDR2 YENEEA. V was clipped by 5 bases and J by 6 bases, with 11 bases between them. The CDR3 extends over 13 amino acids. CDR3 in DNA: TGTGCCAGCAGCGGGGACATAAGAAACATTCAGTACTTC. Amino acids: CASSGDIRNIQYF.

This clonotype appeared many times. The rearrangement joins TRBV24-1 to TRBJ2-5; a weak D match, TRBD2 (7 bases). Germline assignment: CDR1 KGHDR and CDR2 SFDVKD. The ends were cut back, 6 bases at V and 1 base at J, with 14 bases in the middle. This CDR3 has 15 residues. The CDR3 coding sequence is TGTGCCACCAGTCGGGGGGCGGGTTTCCAAGAGACCCAGTACTTC. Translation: CATSRGAGFQETQYF.

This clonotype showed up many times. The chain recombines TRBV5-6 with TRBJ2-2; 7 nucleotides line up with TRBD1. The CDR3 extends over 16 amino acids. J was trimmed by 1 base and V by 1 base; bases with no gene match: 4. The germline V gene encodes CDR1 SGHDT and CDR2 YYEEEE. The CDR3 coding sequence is TGTGCCAGCAGCTTGAAGGACAGGATGAACACCGGGGAGCTGTTTTTT. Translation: CASSLKDRMNTGELFF.

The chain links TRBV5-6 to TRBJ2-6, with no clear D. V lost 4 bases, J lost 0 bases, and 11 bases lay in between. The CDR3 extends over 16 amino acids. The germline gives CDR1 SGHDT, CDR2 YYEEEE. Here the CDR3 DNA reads TGTGCCAGCAGCGCCCTTCGATCCTCTGGGGCCAACGTCCTGACTTTC. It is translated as CASSALRSSGANVLTF.